Below, 12 T cell receptor beta chains from the same sample are listed, as sequenced in a study of low-dose radiotherapy and immunotherapy resistance in tumors. TRAV- and TRBV-specific primers were used for first-strand cDNA, which covered alpha and beta chains. Over approximately 20 PCR cycles, TCRs were amplified from a constant-region primer and V-primer adapter. One entry per CDR3 protein results from TCRdb running MiXCR on the reads. The sample contains tens of thousands of distinct CDR3 sequences, 20% to 25% of which appear only once. The time point was: after trial treatment. Stated treatment: LDRT plus nivolumab, ipilimumab, low-dose cyclophosphamide and aspirin (RACIN trial). Sequenced material: PBMCs, taken after low-dose radiotherapy plus immunotherapy. These TCRs come from a female donor with ovarian cancer.

This clonotype showed up many times. V usage is TRBV29-1 and J usage is TRBJ2-7; D is tentatively TRBD1 or TRBD2 (5 bases each). Germline V lookup: CDR1 SQVTM, CDR2 ANQGSEA. The germline V and J ends were trimmed by 3 bases and 1 base, with 7 bases remaining between them. The length of the CDR3 is 12 residues. CDR3 nucleotides: TGCAGCGTTGACGAGGGGTCCTACGAGCAGTACTTC. It encodes CSVDEGSYEQYF.

Ten or more counts support this clonotype. The chain combines TRBV7-9 with TRBJ2-1; D not resolved. Germline assignment: CDR1 SEHNR and CDR2 FQNEAQ (reference sequence). CDR3 size: 15 residues. The ends were cut back, 5 bases at V and 7 bases at J, with 18 bases in the middle. CDR3 in amino acids: CASSPRTTFRNEQFF. For the CDR3, the DNA is TGTGCCAGCAGCCCGCGTACGACCTTTAGGAATGAGCAGTTCTTC.

This clonotype was picked up many times. The V and J genes are TRBV5-5 and TRBJ1-1, with D maybe TRBD1 (6 bases). Germline V gene sequence: CDR1 SGHKS, CDR2 YYEKEE (reference sequence). This CDR3 contains 14 residues. Trimming pared 1 base from V and 2 bases from J, leaving 9 bases between. The chain's CDR3 is CASSLTGINTEAFF. CDR3 nucleotide sequence: TGTGCCAGCAGCTTGACAGGGATTAACACTGAAGCTTTCTTT.

This clonotype was picked up a small number of times. J is TRBJ2-1 and V is TRBV12-3 or TRBV12-4; D might be TRBD2 (5 bases). Trimming took 6 bases from V and 5 from J, leaving 11 bases between them. This CDR3 is built from 13 residues. The CDR3: CASRRGLDNEQFF. CDR3 DNA: TGTGCCAGCAGACGAGGACTTGACAATGAGCAGTTCTTC.

This clonotype was seen repeatedly, ten times or more. This chain links TRBV6-2 or TRBV6-3 with TRBJ2-5; TRBD1 matches 9 bases. V gave up 5 bases and J gave up 5 bases; unmatched junction bases: 15. Germline CDR1 reads MNHEY; CDR2 reads SVGEGT. There are 17 residues in the CDR3. The chain's CDR3 is CASSESRDRVFKETQYF. In DNA form, the CDR3 reads TGTGCCAGCAGTGAATCCCGGGACAGGGTTTTTAAGGAGACCCAGTACTTC.

The chain has TRBV5-1 and TRBJ1-4; D perhaps matches TRBD1 (6 bases). The germline V and J ends were trimmed by 4 bases and 8 bases, with 18 bases remaining between them. CDR3 length equals 15 residues. CDR1 is SGHRS and CDR2 is YFSETQ in the germline V gene. The DNA of the CDR3 is TGCGCCAGCAGCAAAGGGACAAGAGGAGGGGAAAAACTGTTTTTT. It codes for CASSKGTRGGEKLFF.

This clonotype was observed many times. The genes are TRBV11-3 and TRBJ1-3; D possibly corresponds to TRBD1 (5 bases). The CDR3 extends over 16 amino acids. Trimming pared 1 base from V and 0 bases from J, leaving 10 bases between. CDR1 and CDR2 (germline): SGHNT, YENEEA. In nucleotides, the CDR3 is TGTGCCAGCAGCTTAGTGGACACCAGCTCTGGAAACACCATATATTTT. The encoded protein is CASSLVDTSSGNTIYF.

This clonotype was seen repeatedly, ten times or more. CDR3 DNA sequence: TGCAGTGCCCTAACGGCGACTAGCGGCACAGATACGCAGTATTTT. As protein: CSALTATSGTDTQYF. The gene calls are TRBV20-1 and TRBJ2-3; 8 bases match TRBD2. CDR1 and CDR2 (germline): DFQATT, SNEGSKA (reference sequence). The CDR3 is made up of 15 amino acids. Germline trimming cut 6 bases from V and 1 base from J; bases unmatched to any gene: 9.

This clonotype was observed many times. The chain carries TRBV6-5 and TRBJ2-5; D is unclear. Germline CDR1 is MNHEY and CDR2 is SVGAGI. CDR3 length: 11 residues. Trimming pared 6 bases from V and 4 bases from J, leaving 6 bases between. The CDR3 nucleotides read TGTGCCAGCAGAGGTCTAGAGACCCAGTACTTC. Translating it yields CASRGLETQYF.

This clonotype was seen repeatedly, ten times or more. The chain combines TRBV20-1 with TRBJ2-5, with D tentatively TRBD2 (6 bases). Germline CDR1 DFQATT, CDR2 SNEGSKA (reference sequence). The CDR3 runs to 12 residues. V was clipped by 5 bases and J by 5 bases, with 12 bases between them. The CDR3 nucleotides are TGCAGTGCTCGGCGGGGTGGCGAGACCCAGTACTTC. This encodes CSARRGGETQYF.

This clonotype showed up many times. V usage is TRBV5-1 and J usage is TRBJ2-5; D not certain. This CDR3 is 14 amino acids long. V was pared by 0 bases and J by 5 bases, with 11 bases between. Germline assignment: CDR1 SGHRS and CDR2 YFSETQ. CDR3 region: CASSLAVDVETQYF. In nucleotides, the CDR3 is TGCGCCAGCAGCTTGGCCGTTGACGTGGAGACCCAGTACTTC.

On this clonotype itself: This likely traces to a read error, being one base from a far larger clone. The rearrangement joins TRBV6-8 to TRBJ1-1; maybe TRBD1 (6 bases). The CDR3 is 13 amino acids. The V gene lost 2 bases and the J gene lost 10 bases, with 14 bases spanning the gap. Germline CDR1 is MNHGY and CDR2 is SAAAGT. CDR3 region: CASSYGLTGRAFF. The CDR3 coding sequence is TGTGCCAGCAGTTACGGGTTGACAGGACGAGCTTTCTTT.